This passage covers 15 T cell receptor beta chains from one sample sequenced in a study of shared clonotypes between healthy human individuals. The assay was immunoSEQ multiplex PCR, and TCRdb's table has in-frame clones only and misses some. In the table there are more than 1.2 million clones, 98% of which are singletons. Sequencing was carried out using naive CD4+ T cells sorted from blood. Stated subset: CD45RA+ positively selected. All receptors come from a man aged 25-40 years in good health.

V usage is TRBV18 and J usage is TRBJ1-2; maybe TRBD1 (5 bases). V was pared by 3 bases and J by 2 bases, with 10 bases between. Germline V gives CDR1 KGHSH, CDR2 LQKENI. The CDR3 loop spans 14 amino acids. CDR3 nucleotides: TGTGCCAGCTCACCCCAGGGAGGAAACTATGGCTACACCTTC. This translates into CASSPQGGNYGYTF.

V usage is TRBV28 and J usage is TRBJ2-7; 7 bases are shared with TRBD2. The CDR3 sequence is 16 residues long. Germline V gene lookup returns CDR1 MDHEN and CDR2 SYDVKM. J gave up 2 bases and V 6 bases, and 13 bases lay outside the gene matches. The CDR3 reads CASRPYRLAATYEQYF. The CDR3 region has the DNA TGTGCCAGCAGGCCTTATCGGCTAGCGGCAACCTACGAGCAGTACTTC.

This sequence joins TRBV5-6 and TRBJ2-1, with 11 bases lining up with TRBD1. The junction had 12 bases not matched to a gene; V was cut back by 0 bases and J by 7 bases. This CDR3 is built from 18 residues. Germline V gene data show CDR1 as SGHDT and CDR2 as YYEEEE. The chain's CDR3 is CASSLATLGQGAGNEQFF. In DNA, the CDR3 is TGTGCCAGCAGCTTGGCAACTCTTGGACAGGGGGCGGGTAATGAGCAGTTCTTC.

This clone was picked up one time. The chain carries TRBV5-4 and TRBJ2-7; TRBD2 agrees at 10 bases. The CDR3 contains 15 residues. The germline CDR1 and CDR2 sequences are SGHNT and YYREEE (reference sequence). With 5 bases clipped from V and 0 bases from J, the junction kept 5 bases outside the gene matches. The CDR3 DNA follows: TGTGCCAGCAGGGTAGCGGGAGGAAACTCCTACGAGCAGTACTTC. Its translation is CASRVAGGNSYEQYF. Supplemented by reference TRBV5-4 and TRBJ2-7, the full variable domain reads ETGVTQSPTHLIKTRGQQVTLRCSSQSGHNTVSWYQQALGQGPQFIFQYYREEENGRGNFPPRFSGLQFPNYSSELNVNALELDDSALYLCASRVAGGNSYEQYFGPGTRLTVT.

The J gene is TRBJ2-7, the V gene TRBV6-6; possible D gene TRBD1, 5 bases. V was pared by 6 bases and J by 4 bases, with 16 bases between. This CDR3 contains 14 residues. CDR1 MNHNY and CDR2 SVGAGI come from the germline V gene (reference sequence). The CDR3 nucleotides are TGTGCCAGCAGGGGCTCGGGCAGGGAATACGAGCAGTACTTC. This encodes CASRGSGREYEQYF.

CDR3 sequence reads: CASSSPGQGNEKLFF. The CDR3 DNA follows: TGTGCCAGCAGCTCACCGGGACAGGGTAATGAAAAACTGTTTTTT. This sequence joins TRBV7-2 and TRBJ1-4; 9 bases match TRBD1. Unmatched junction bases numbered 4, after V lost 4 bases and J lost 4 bases. The V gene's germline CDR1 is SGHTA and CDR2 FQGNSA. The CDR3 runs 15 residues.

The V and J genes are TRBV10-3 and TRBJ1-4; D gene unclear. Germline V lookup: CDR1 ENHRY, CDR2 SYGVKD. V dropped 0 bases and J dropped 1 base, with 9 bases sitting between them. The CDR3 contains 16 residues. The CDR3 DNA reads TGTGCCATCAGTGAGTCTAATTTAGGAACTAATGAAAAACTGTTTTTT. This sequence encodes CAISESNLGTNEKLFF.

A word on this clone: This sample also contains other DNA sequences that code for the same CDR3. The chain links TRBV6-5 to TRBJ1-5; no clear D. CDR1 and CDR2 from the germline V gene are MNHEY and SVGAGI. The CDR3 has 13 residues. V gave up 0 bases and J gave up 5 bases, with 5 bases separating them. This CDR3 is CASSYSPDQPQHF. CDR3 bases: TGTGCCAGCAGTTACTCACCAGATCAGCCCCAGCATTTT.

In regard to this clone: The junction does not match germline at one end; this may be a read error. The chain carries TRBV2 and TRBJ2-3; TRBD2 matches 11 bases. The CDR3 loop spans 17 amino acids. Germline V gene sequence: CDR1 SNHLY, CDR2 FYNNEI. The CDR3 DNA reads TGTGCCACCAGTTTAGTTAGCGGGAGGGCTAGCACAGATACGCAGTATTTT. Its translation is CATSLVSGRASTDTQYF. Combining the CDR3 with reference TRBV2 and TRBJ2-3 gives the whole variable domain EPEVTQTPSHQVTQMGQEVILRCVPISNHLYFYWYRQILGQKVEFLVSFYNNEISEKSEIFDDQFSVERPDGSNFTLKIRSTKLEDSAMYFCATSLVSGRASTDTQYFGPGTRLTVL.

The rearrangement uses TRBV4-1 and TRBJ2-5; 8 bases fit TRBD1. Per germline, CDR1 MGHRA and CDR2 YSYEKL. Trimming took 4 bases from V and 5 from J; bases not matched to a gene: 9. The CDR3 covers 15 residues. The CDR3 bases are TGCGCCAGCAGCCTTGACAGGGGTTTTACGGAGACCCAGTACTTC. Protein product: CASSLDRGFTETQYF.

The chain links TRBV30 to TRBJ2-1, with D unclear. CDR1 and CDR2 from the germline V gene are GTSNPN and SVGIG (reference sequence). The CDR3 loop spans 12 amino acids. The ends were cut back, 0 bases at V and 5 bases at J, with 5 bases in the middle. For the CDR3, the DNA is TGTGCCTGGAGTGTACACCACAATGAGCAGTTCTTC. Protein sequence: CAWSVHHNEQFF.

The chain links TRBV6-5 to TRBJ2-5, with TRBD2 as a possible D gene (5 bases). Germline lookup yields CDR1 MNHEY and CDR2 SVGAGI. The CDR3 contains 12 residues. Trimming stripped 5 bases from V and 7 bases from J, with 11 bases between. The CDR3 sequence: CASSQHAGTQYF. CDR3 coding DNA: TGTGCCAGCAGTCAACACGCGGGGACCCAGTACTTC.

The chain is built from TRBV2 and TRBJ1-3; D gene uncertain. Germline lookup yields CDR1 SNHLY and CDR2 FYNNEI. The germline V and J ends were trimmed by 3 bases and 3 bases, with 9 bases remaining between them. The CDR3 has 14 residues. CDR3 sequence reads: CASSESGLGNTIYF. DNA of the CDR3: TGTGCCAGCAGTGAGTCAGGTCTTGGAAACACCATATATTTT.

The chain combines TRBV7-2 with TRBJ1-2; 9 bases agree with TRBD1. This CDR3 is built from 15 residues. Germline V gene sequence: CDR1 SGHTA, CDR2 FQGNSA. V gave up 5 bases and J gave up 1 base; unmatched junction bases: 5. The DNA for the CDR3 is TGTGCCAGCAGCATGGACAGGGGATATAACTATGGCTACACCTTC. This translates into CASSMDRGYNYGYTF. Complete variable domain (other parts from reference TRBV7-2 and TRBJ1-2): GAGVSQSPSNKVTEKGKDVELRCDPISGHTALYWYRQSLGQGLEFLIYFQGNSAPDKSGLPSDRFSAERTGGSVSTLTIQRTQQEDSAVYLCASSMDRGYNYGYTFGSGTRLTVV.

The J gene is TRBJ1-1, the V gene TRBV15, with a possible D match to TRBD1 (6 bases). The CDR3 contains 13 residues. V shed 6 bases and J shed 5 bases, with 13 bases lying between them. From germline, CDR1 is LNHNV and CDR2 YYDKDF (reference sequence). The CDR3 sequence: CATRRGGRTEAFF. The CDR3 nucleotides are TGTGCCACCAGGCGGGGGGGCCGAACTGAAGCTTTCTTT.